The source of this T cell receptor beta chain is a study of beta chain features in type 1 diabetes. The whole isolated RNA underwent reverse transcription, so sequencing captured expressed TCRB transcripts. Data came from immunoSEQ multiplex PCR; TCRdb stores just in-frame clones and leaves some out. Of under 70,000 clones in the sample, about three fifths were seen once. Every single donor gave one heparinised blood draw, and these averaged roughly 100 mL. Study-level findings and limits: With patients and controls alike, PCR might favor shorter templates to an equal degree. Moderate but significant shortening of TCRB CDR3s was recorded in all four CD4+ subsets from Type 1 diabetes patients. Any HLA type influence on TCRB rearrangement was left unresolved here. Among type 1 diabetes patients, VDJ junctions had fewer insertions and more deletions.

As regards this clone: The antigen is undetermined.

Germline CDR1 and CDR2: SGHAT and FQNNGV. V dropped 5 bases and J dropped 0; count of bases not matched to a gene: 10. The CDR3 spans 17 residues. This chain uses TRBV11-2 with TRBJ1-2; 9 bases are a match to TRBD1. The sequence was collected from a woman aged 25 to 39 with type 1 diabetes. What was sequenced was stem cell memory CD4+ T cells from blood. The DNA for the CDR3 is TGTGCCAGCAGCAGGGGACAGGGAATCCTTTCTAACTATGGCTACACCTTC. Encoded protein: CASSRGQGILSNYGYTF. Based on the CDR3 plus reference TRBV11-2 and TRBJ1-2, the full variable domain is EAGVAQSPRYKIIEKRQSVAFWCNPISGHATLYWYQQILGQGPKLLIQFQNNGVVDDSQLPKDRFSAERLKGVDSTLKIQPAKLEDSAVYLCASSRGQGILSNYGYTFGSGTRLTVV.